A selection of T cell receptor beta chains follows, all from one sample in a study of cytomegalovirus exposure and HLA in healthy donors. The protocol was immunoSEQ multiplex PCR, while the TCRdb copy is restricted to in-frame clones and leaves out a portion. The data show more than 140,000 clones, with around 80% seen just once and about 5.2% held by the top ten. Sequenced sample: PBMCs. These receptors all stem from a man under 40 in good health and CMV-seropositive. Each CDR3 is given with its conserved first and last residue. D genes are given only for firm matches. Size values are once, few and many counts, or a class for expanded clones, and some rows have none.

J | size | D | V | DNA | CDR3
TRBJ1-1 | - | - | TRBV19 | TGTGCCAGTCGAAGTGGGGGGGCTAAACCTATGAACACTGAAGCTTTCTTT | CASRSGGAKPMNTEAFF
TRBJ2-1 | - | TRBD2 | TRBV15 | TGTGCCACCAGCAGAAGCACAGGGCTTCCGATAGCGGGAAGGAACAATGAGCAGTTCTTC | CATSRSTGLPIAGRNNEQFF
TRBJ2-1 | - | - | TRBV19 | TGTGCCAGTAGTATGCTTTATAGCTACAATGAGCAGTTCTTC | CASSMLYSYNEQFF
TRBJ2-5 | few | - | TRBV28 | TGTGCCAGCAGTTTCGGCAGGCAAGGGACCCAGTACTTC | CASSFGRQGTQYF
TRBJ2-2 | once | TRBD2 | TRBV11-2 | TGTGCCAGCAGCTTCGCTAGCGGGGTGCCTCGGACCGGGGAGCTGTTTTTT | CASSFASGVPRTGELFF
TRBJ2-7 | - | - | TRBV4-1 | TGCGCCAGCAGCGTTAGCGGCTACGAGCAGTACTTC | CASSVSGYEQYF
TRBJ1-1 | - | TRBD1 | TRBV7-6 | TGTGCCAGCAGCTTAGGGCGGGCAGGGGGCGCAGGTTGGACTGAAGCTTTCTTT | CASSLGRAGGAGWTEAFF
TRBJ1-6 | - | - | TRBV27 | TGTGCCAGCAGCACGGACAACAATTCACCCCTCCACTTT | CASSTDNNSPLHF
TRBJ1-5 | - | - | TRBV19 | TGTGCCAGTTATACGGGGGGGAATCGGGGCAATCAGCCCCAGCATTTT | CASYTGGNRGNQPQHF
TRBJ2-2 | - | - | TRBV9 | TGTGCCAGCAGCGTACAGGGGAACACCGGGGAGCTGTTTTTT | CASSVQGNTGELFF
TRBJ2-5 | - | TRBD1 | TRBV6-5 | TGTGCCAGCAGCGGACAGGGGAGCGGAGAGACCCAGTACTTC | CASSGQGSGETQYF
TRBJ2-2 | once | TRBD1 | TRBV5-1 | TGCGCCAGCAGCTTGCAGGGGGCAGCAGGGGAGCTGTTTTTT | CASSLQGAAGELFF
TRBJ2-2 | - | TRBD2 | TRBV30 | TGTGCCTGGAGTCACTTTAGCGGGAGGGCCGCCGGGGAGCTGTTTTTT | CAWSHFSGRAAGELFF
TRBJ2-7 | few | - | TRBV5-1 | TGCGCCAGCAGCTTTCAACCTCAGGCGGGCGAGCAGTACTTC | CASSFQPQAGEQYF
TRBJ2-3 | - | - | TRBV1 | TGCACCAGCAGCCTCGGACTAGCGGAGAGCACAGATACGCAGTATTTT | CTSSLGLAESTDTQYF
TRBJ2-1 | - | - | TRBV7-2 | TGTGCCTCAGGGGAGAGCAGGAATGAGCAGTTCTTC | CASGESRNEQFF
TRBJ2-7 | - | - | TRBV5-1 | TGCGCCAGCAGCTTGGAGGGCGGGATGCACGAGCAGTACTTC | CASSLEGGMHEQYF
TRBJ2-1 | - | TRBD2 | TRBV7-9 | TGTGCCAGCAGCAACTTCCTAGCGGGGACCTACAATGAGCAGTTCTTC | CASSNFLAGTYNEQFF
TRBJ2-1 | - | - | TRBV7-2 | TGTGCCAGCAGCATGAGCGGGCGGCTGGGGTTCTTC | CASSMSGRLGFF
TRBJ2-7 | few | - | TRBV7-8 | TGTGCCAGCAGCTTAGCGATAGGGGATATAGTGCACGAGCAGTACTTC | CASSLAIGDIVHEQYF
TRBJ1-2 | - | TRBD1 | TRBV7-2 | TGTGCCAGCAGCTGGCAAGGACAGGGGTATGGCTACACCTTC | CASSWQGQGYGYTF
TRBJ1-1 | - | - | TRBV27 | TGTGCCAGCAGTCCGAACCGCTTTGGCATGAACACTGAAGCTTTCTTT | CASSPNRFGMNTEAFF
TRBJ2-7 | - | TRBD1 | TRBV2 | TGTGCCAGTGACAGGGTAGCTTACGAGCAGTACTTC | CASDRVAYEQYF
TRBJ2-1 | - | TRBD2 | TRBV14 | TGTGCCAGCAGCCAATGGGGTACTTGGCGGGAGTTCACCTCCTACAATGAGCAGTTCTTC | CASSQWGTWREFTSYNEQFF
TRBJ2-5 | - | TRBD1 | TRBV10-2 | TGCGCCAGCACTGAGACAGGGCAGGAGACCCAGTACTTC | CASTETGQETQYF
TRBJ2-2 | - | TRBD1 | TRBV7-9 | TGTGCCAGCAGCTTAGCGAGGACAGGGATTCGCACCGGGGAGCTGTTTTTT | CASSLARTGIRTGELFF
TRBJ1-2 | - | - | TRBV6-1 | TGTGCCAGCAGTGGGGGGCGGCCCAAGGGTAACTATGGCTACACCTTC | CASSGGRPKGNYGYTF
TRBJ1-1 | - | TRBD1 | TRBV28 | TGTGCCAGCAGTTCACCCCGGGACAGAGAAAAAGCTTTCTTT | CASSSPRDREKAFF
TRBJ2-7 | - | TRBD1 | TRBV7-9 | TGTGCCAGCAGTCCCGTTACAGGGGGCGTATACGAGCAGTACTTC | CASSPVTGGVYEQYF
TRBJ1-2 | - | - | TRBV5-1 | TGCGCCATACCCGGGGGGAGCTTCTATGGCTACACCTTC | CAIPGGSFYGYTF
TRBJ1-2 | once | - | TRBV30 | TGTGCCTGGAGGGAGCGGGGGAGCTATGGCTACACCTTC | CAWRERGSYGYTF
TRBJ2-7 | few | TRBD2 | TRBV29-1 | TGCAGCGTTTGGCTAGCGGGAGGGCTCCTCTACGAGCAGTACTTC | CSVWLAGGLLYEQYF
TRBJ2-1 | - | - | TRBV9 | TGTGCCAGCAGCGTTTCTGAGCGGGCTAGTTTCTACAATGAGCAGTTCTTC | CASSVSERASFYNEQFF
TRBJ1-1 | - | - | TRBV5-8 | TGTGCCAGCAGGTACAGGGAAACTGAAGCTTTCTTT | CASRYRETEAFF
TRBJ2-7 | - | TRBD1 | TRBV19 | TGTGCCAGTGCCGGGACAGATACTCCCTACGAGCAGTACTTC | CASAGTDTPYEQYF
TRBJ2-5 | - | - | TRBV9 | TGTGCCAGCAGCTTCGGGCCCGGAGGGGAGACCCAGTACTTC | CASSFGPGGETQYF